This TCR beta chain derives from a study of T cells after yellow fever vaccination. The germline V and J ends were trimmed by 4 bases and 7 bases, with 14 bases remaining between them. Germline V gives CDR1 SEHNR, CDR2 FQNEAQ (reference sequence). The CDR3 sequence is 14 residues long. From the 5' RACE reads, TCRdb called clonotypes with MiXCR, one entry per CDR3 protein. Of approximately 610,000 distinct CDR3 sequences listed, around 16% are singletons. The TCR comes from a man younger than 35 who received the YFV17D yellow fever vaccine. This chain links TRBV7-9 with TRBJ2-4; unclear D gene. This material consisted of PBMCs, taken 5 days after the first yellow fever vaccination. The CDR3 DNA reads TGTGCCAGCAGCTCCGAGTTAGACCGGAACATTCAGTACTTC. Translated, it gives CASSSELDRNIQYF.